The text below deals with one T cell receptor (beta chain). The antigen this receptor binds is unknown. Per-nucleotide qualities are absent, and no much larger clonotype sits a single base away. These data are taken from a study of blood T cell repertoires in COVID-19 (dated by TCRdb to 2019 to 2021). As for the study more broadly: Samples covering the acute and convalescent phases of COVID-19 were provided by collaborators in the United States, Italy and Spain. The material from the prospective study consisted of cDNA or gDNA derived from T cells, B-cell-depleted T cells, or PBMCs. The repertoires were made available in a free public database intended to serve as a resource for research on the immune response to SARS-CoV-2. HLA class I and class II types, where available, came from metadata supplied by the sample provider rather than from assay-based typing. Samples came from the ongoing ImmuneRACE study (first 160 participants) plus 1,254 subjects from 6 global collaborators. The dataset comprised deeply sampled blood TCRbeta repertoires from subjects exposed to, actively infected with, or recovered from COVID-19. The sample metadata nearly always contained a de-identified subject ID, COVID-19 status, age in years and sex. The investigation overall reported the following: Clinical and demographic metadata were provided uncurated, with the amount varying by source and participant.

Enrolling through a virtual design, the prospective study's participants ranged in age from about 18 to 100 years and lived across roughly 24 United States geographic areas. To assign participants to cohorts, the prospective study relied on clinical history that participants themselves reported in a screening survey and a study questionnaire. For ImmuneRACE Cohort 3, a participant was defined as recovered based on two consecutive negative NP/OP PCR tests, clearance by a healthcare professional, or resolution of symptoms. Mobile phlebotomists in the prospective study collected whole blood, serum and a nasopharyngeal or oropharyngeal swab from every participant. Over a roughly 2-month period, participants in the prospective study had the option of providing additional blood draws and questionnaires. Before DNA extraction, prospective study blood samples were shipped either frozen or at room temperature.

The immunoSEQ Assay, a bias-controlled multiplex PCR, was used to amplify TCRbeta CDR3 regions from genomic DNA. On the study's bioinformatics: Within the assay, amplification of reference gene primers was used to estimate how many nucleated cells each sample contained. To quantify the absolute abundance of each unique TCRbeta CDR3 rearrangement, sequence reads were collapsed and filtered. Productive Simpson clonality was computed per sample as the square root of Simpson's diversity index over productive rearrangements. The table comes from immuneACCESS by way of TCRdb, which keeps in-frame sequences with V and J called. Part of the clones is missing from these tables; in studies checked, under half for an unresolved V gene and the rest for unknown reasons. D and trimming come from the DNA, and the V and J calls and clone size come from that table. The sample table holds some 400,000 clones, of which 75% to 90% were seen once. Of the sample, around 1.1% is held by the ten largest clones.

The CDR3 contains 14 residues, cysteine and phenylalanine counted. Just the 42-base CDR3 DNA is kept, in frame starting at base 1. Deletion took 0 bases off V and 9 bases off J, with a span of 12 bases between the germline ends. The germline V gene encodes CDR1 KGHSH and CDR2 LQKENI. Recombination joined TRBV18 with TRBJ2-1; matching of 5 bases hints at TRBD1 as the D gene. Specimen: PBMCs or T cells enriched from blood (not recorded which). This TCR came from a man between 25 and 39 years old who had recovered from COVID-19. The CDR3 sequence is CASSPPAGWAEQFF. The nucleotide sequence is TGTGCCAGCTCACCACCGGCAGGGTGGGCTGAGCAGTTCTTC.